The 16 T cell receptor beta chains given below trace back to one sample, sequenced in a study of T cell responses to AZD1222 COVID-19 vaccine. Data came from immunoSEQ multiplex PCR; TCRdb stores just in-frame clones and leaves some out. The repertoire includes 150,000 to 200,000 clones, about 90% of them detected once, and more than 1.1% sits in the top ten. Sequencing was performed on peripheral blood, taken on day 0 of AZD1222 vaccination. The receptors shown here come from an adult in good health.

As concerns this clone: A read error may account for a junction end that differs from germline. The chain combines TRBV7-7 with TRBJ2-7; tentative D call: TRBD1 (5 bases). The CDR3 is made up of 14 amino acids. CDR1 SSHAT and CDR2 FNYEAQ come from the germline V gene (reference sequence). The CDR3 spells CASSPQTDSYEQYF. DNA for the CDR3: TGTGCTAGCAGCCCCCAGACAGATTCATACGAGCAGTACTTC.

J is TRBJ2-5 and V is TRBV6-1; 14 nucleotides agree with TRBD2. The germline V gene has CDR1 MNHNS and CDR2 SASEGT. The CDR3 spans 18 residues. With V trimmed by 3 bases and J by 3 bases, 9 bases remained unmatched. CDR3 sequence: CASSDPLTSGGAEETQYF. Written as DNA, the CDR3 is TGTGCCAGCAGTGACCCGTTGACTAGCGGGGGGGCTGAAGAGACCCAGTACTTC.

The rearrangement joins TRBV19 to TRBJ1-5, with 10 bases fitting TRBD1. The CDR3 extends over 17 amino acids. Germline V gene sequence: CDR1 LNHDA, CDR2 SQIVND (reference sequence). J gave up 5 bases and V 5 bases, and 12 bases lay outside the gene matches. CDR3 sequence reads: CASSRRRQGASYQPQHF. As DNA, the CDR3 is TGTGCCAGTAGTCGCCGAAGACAGGGGGCTTCTTATCAGCCCCAGCATTTT.

The chain has TRBV7-9 and TRBJ1-5; D uncertain. Germline loops: CDR1 SEHNR, CDR2 FQNEAQ (reference sequence). V shed 4 bases and J shed 9 bases, with 10 bases lying between them. This CDR3 contains 12 residues. CDR3 amino acids: CASSSGSGPQHF. DNA for the CDR3: TGTGCCAGCAGCTCGGGAAGCGGGCCCCAGCATTTT.

This chain joins TRBV5-8 and TRBJ1-6, with unresolved D. CDR3 length equals 16 residues. CDR1 and CDR2 (germline): SGHTS, YDEGEE. With 0 bases removed from V and 6 bases from J, the gap between germline ends came to 13 bases. CDR3 residues: CASSLARGSLNSPLHF. CDR3 nucleotide sequence: TGTGCCAGCAGCTTGGCCCGGGGTTCCCTTAATTCACCCCTCCACTTT. The complete variable domain, with remaining parts taken from reference TRBV5-8 and TRBJ1-6, reads EAGVTQSPTHLIKTRGQQATLRCSPISGHTSVYWYQQALGLGLQFLLWYDEGEERNRGNFPPRFSGRQFPNYSSELNVNALELEDSALYLCASSLARGSLNSPLHFGNGTRLTVT.

A few counts support this clone. The genes are TRBV6-2 or TRBV6-3 and TRBJ1-3, with TRBD1 identical over 7 bases. J gave up 4 bases and V 2 bases, and 5 bases lay outside the gene matches. Germline V gene lookup returns CDR1 MNHEY and CDR2 SVGEGT. The CDR3 loop spans 15 amino acids. CDR3: CASSYEGASGNTIYF. Written as DNA, the CDR3 is TGTGCCAGCAGTTACGAGGGGGCGTCCGGAAACACCATATATTTT.

V gene TRBV6-5 combines with J gene TRBJ1-2, with D perhaps matching TRBD1 (5 bases). Trimming removed 4 bases from V and 0 bases from J, with 15 bases in between. The CDR3 length is 16 residues. Per germline, CDR1 MNHEY and CDR2 SVGAGI. The CDR3 nucleotides read TGTGCCAGCAGTTCCCCACGCAGGGAAACTAACTATGGCTACACCTTC. It yields the protein CASSSPRRETNYGYTF.

This chain links TRBV27 with TRBJ1-2; D ambiguous. V gave up 0 bases and J gave up 5 bases, with 4 bases separating them. The CDR3 extends over 12 amino acids. Germline CDR1 reads MNHEY; CDR2 reads SMNVEV (reference sequence). The CDR3 here is CASSLSGYGYTF. The CDR3 DNA is TGTGCCAGCAGTTTATCGGGGTATGGCTACACCTTC.

V and J are TRBV7-9 and TRBJ1-1; D gene ambiguous. With 1 base removed from V and 5 bases from J, the gap between germline ends came to 14 bases. The germline gives CDR1 SEHNR, CDR2 FQNEAQ (reference sequence). CDR3 length: 15 amino acids. The CDR3 bases are TGTGCCAGCAGCTTAGGATTCCCCCCTAAGACTGAAGCTTTCTTT. Its translation: CASSLGFPPKTEAFF. Based on the CDR3 plus reference TRBV7-9 and TRBJ1-1, the full variable domain is DTGVSQNPRHKITKRGQNVTFRCDPISEHNRLYWYRQTLGQGPEFLTYFQNEAQLEKSRLLSDRFSAERPKGSFSTLEIQRTEQGDSAMYLCASSLGFPPKTEAFFGQGTRLTVV.

This clone was seen more than once but under ten times. The CDR3 reads CASTVSSLGYTF. The CDR3 coding sequence is TGTGCCAGCACCGTTTCGAGTCTTGGCTACACCTTC. The V gene is TRBV12-3 or TRBV12-4, the J gene TRBJ1-2; D gene uncertain. CDR3 size: 12 residues. The V and J ends lost 7 bases and 7 bases respectively, with 13 bases between them.

V gene TRBV12-3 or TRBV12-4 combines with J gene TRBJ1-1; D might be TRBD1 (5 bases). The V end lost 6 bases, the J end lost 7 bases, and 15 bases lay between the germline ends. There are 13 residues in the CDR3. DNA for the CDR3: TGTGCCAGCAGCGTCACTTCAGGGTTTGAAGCTTTCTTT. Protein: CASSVTSGFEAFF.

This chain joins TRBV30 and TRBJ2-7; a possible D gene is TRBD2 (5 bases). The germline V gene has CDR1 GTSNPN and CDR2 SVGIG (reference sequence). The CDR3 has 11 amino acids. Between the trimmed V and J ends, which lost 2 bases and 4 bases, there was a span of 6 bases. The CDR3 sequence is CAWSREYEQYF. DNA for the CDR3: TGTGCCTGGAGTCGGGAATACGAGCAGTACTTC.

DNA for the CDR3: TGTGCCAGCAGCCAAACAGCCGGGCGAGGCTATGGCTACACCTTC. It is translated as CASSQTAGRGYGYTF. The chain combines TRBV3-1 (or the pseudogene TRBV3-2) with TRBJ1-2; D is unclear. The CDR3 covers 15 residues. V was pared by 2 bases and J by 4 bases, with 14 bases between. CDR1 is LGHDT and CDR2 is YNNKEL in the germline V gene (reference sequence).

The chain carries TRBV19 and TRBJ2-1, with TRBD2 matching 7 bases. The CDR3 covers 15 residues. Unmatched junction bases numbered 10, after V lost 3 bases and J lost 8 bases. Germline V gene sequence: CDR1 LNHDA, CDR2 SQIVND (reference sequence). This CDR3 is CASSIGLGVGYEQFF. The CDR3 DNA is TGTGCCAGTAGTATTGGACTAGGGGTCGGCTATGAGCAGTTCTTC.

V is TRBV7-6 and J is TRBJ1-4; no reliable D call. Per germline, CDR1 SGHVS and CDR2 FNYEAQ. CDR3 length equals 16 residues. V lost 5 bases and J lost 7, with 20 bases in between. CDR3 region: CASSPLGWGEGEKLFF. The CDR3 region has the DNA TGTGCCAGCAGCCCCCTGGGTTGGGGAGAGGGTGAAAAACTGTTTTTT.

The chain uses TRBV20-1 and TRBJ1-1; D is possibly TRBD1 (6 bases). Between the trimmed V and J ends, which lost 6 bases and 7 bases, there was a span of 12 bases. CDR3 length: 11 residues. Germline V gene sequence: CDR1 DFQATT, CDR2 SNEGSKA (reference sequence). The CDR3 DNA sequence: TGCAGTGCAGGCAGGGGTGGTGAAGCTTTCTTT. Translating it yields CSAGRGGEAFF.